Ten or more counts support the clone carrying this T cell receptor beta chain. Antigen: not known. A sample-barcoded 5' primer and a J-beta primer mix were used in a second PCR of roughly 7 to 11 cycles. A tag from a template-switch adaptor with 12 random nucleotides marked each cDNA molecule. Each CDR3 protein is one row after TCRdb ran MiXCR on the 5' RACE reads. The data hold over a million distinct CDR3 sequences, with 40% to 45% observed a single time. The data are from a study of blood T cells in healthy people across ages. Study-wide context: In model experiments, template switching was able to capture about one barcoded beta molecule for every two T cells that were present.

From germline, CDR1 is SGDLS and CDR2 YYNGEE. The length of the CDR3 is 16 residues. V was pared by 0 bases and J by 1 base, with 14 bases between. Study outcomes and limitations: As age increased, TCR beta diversity per million T cells fell in a roughly linear fashion.

The sequencing sample was made of blood. This sequence joins TRBV9 and TRBJ2-7; a weak D match, TRBD2 (6 bases). The source of this sequence is a woman in her sixties or seventies in good health. This chain's CDR3 is CASSVETGTLSYEQYF. DNA of the CDR3: TGTGCCAGCAGCGTAGAGACCGGGACTCTATCCTACGAGCAGTACTTC. Full variable domain (rest looked up from reference TRBV9 and TRBJ2-7): DSGVTQTPKHLITATGQRVTLRCSPRSGDLSVYWYQQSLDQGLQFLIQYYNGEERAKGNILERFSAQQFPDLHSELNLSSLELGDSALYFCASSVETGTLSYEQYFGPGTRLTVT.